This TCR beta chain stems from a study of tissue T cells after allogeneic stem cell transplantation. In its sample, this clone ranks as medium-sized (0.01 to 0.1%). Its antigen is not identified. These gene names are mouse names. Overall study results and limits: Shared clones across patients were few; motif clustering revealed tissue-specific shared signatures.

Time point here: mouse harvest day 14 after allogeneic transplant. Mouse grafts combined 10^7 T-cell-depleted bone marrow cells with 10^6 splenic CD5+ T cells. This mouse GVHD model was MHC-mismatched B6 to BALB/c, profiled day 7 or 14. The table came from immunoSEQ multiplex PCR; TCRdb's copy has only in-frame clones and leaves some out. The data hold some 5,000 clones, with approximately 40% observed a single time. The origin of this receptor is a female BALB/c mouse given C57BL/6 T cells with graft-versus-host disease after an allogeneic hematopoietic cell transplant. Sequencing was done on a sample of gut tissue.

Incomplete CDR3 DNA: TGTGCCAGCAGTCCCCGCACGGACACCTTGTAC. Its protein is CASSPRTDTLY. The complete CDR3 reads CASSPRTDTLYF. This chain joins TRBV14 and TRBJ2-4; unclear D gene. The read ends 1 residue shy of where the CDR3 ends; the end is completed using the germline J gene. CDR1 is SGHDT and CDR2 is FRDEAV in the germline V gene. There are 12 residues in the CDR3. V was pared by 4 bases and J by 7 bases, with 10 bases between. Variable domain in full (rest from reference TRBV14 and TRBJ2-4): EAGVTQSPRYAVLQEGQAVSFWCDPISGHDTLYWYQQPRDQGPQLLVYFRDEAVIDNSQLPSDRFSAVRPKGTNSTLKIQSAKQGDTATYLCASSPRTDTLYFGAGTRLSVL.